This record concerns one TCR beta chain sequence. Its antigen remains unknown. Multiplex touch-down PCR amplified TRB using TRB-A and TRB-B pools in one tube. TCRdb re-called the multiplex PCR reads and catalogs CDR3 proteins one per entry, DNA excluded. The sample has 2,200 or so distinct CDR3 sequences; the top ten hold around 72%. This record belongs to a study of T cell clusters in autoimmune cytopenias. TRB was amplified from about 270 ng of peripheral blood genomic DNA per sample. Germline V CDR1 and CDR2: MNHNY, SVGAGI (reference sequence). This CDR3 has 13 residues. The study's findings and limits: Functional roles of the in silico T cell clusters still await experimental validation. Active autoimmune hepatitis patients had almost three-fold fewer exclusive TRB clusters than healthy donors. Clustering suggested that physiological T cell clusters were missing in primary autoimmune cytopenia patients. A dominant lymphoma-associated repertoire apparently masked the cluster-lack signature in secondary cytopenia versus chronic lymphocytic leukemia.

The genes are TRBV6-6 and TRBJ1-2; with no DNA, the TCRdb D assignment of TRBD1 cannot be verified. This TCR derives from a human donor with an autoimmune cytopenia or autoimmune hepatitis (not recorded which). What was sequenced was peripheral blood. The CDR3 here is CASSPDRYYGYTF.